Below are 10 T cell receptor beta chains sequenced from a single sample in a study of OX40 agonist ivuxolimab in advanced cancers. Library prep was done by the immunoSEQ multiplex PCR assay. TCRdb re-hosts the immuneACCESS table, in-frame sequences only. Its copies lack some clones; in the studies checked, an unresolved V gene accounts for under half of them, and the cause for the rest is not known. This sample lists roughly 60,000 clones; under 90% were detected once. The top ten constitute less than 2.5% of the sample. Sample: CD4+ or CD8+ T cells sorted from blood, taken in a trial of the OX40 agonist ivuxolimab. The receptors were gathered from an adult with an advanced solid tumor such as melanoma, head and neck, liver or kidney cancer.

The chain links TRBV14 to TRBJ2-2, with 12 positions matching TRBD2. Germline CDR1 is SGHDN and CDR2 is FVKESK. The trim removed 1 base at V and 5 bases at J, leaving 5 bases unmatched. CDR3 length: 17 amino acids. CDR3 in DNA: TGTGCCAGCAGCCAAGGGACTAGCGGGACCCTTACCGGGGAGCTGTTTTTT. It codes for CASSQGTSGTLTGELFF.

The chain couples TRBV6-1 to TRBJ2-3; D tentatively reads TRBD1 or TRBD2 (6 bases each). Deletions cut 2 bases from V and 2 bases from J, with 23 bases between. CDR1 is MNHNS, CDR2 SASEGT, per germline. This CDR3 is built from 19 residues. The CDR3 DNA reads TGTGCCAGCAGTGAATTTGGGGGGCTGCGCATCATTTTCACAGATACGCAGTATTTT. Amino acids: CASSEFGGLRIIFTDTQYF.

The chain is built from TRBV18 and TRBJ1-3; 9 positions match TRBD1. Germline lookup yields CDR1 KGHSH and CDR2 LQKENI. V lost 0 bases and J lost 3; bases outside the gene matches: 3. The CDR3 contains 16 residues. The CDR3 protein is CASSPPGTGNGNTIYF. In DNA, the CDR3 is TGTGCCAGCTCACCACCCGGGACAGGGAATGGAAACACCATATATTTT.

The gene calls are TRBV7-3 and TRBJ2-1; D ambiguous. V lost 5 bases, J lost 6 bases, and 14 bases lay in between. CDR1 is SGHTA and CDR2 is FQGTGA in the germline V gene. The CDR3 runs 14 residues. DNA of the CDR3: TGTGCCAGCAGCGTGACCCTCGGCGTCAATGAGCAGTTCTTC. Translated, it gives CASSVTLGVNEQFF.

The chain joins TRBV28 to TRBJ1-2, with 7 bases identical to TRBD1. Germline lookup yields CDR1 MDHEN and CDR2 SYDVKM. The CDR3 sequence is 14 residues long. With 3 bases clipped from V and 5 bases from J, the junction kept 6 bases outside the gene matches. CDR3 in amino acids: CASSFGQAGYGYTF. The CDR3 DNA reads TGTGCCAGCAGTTTCGGACAGGCGGGATATGGCTACACCTTC.

The chain recombines TRBV9 with TRBJ1-5; unclear D gene. Trimming cost V 0 bases and J 7 bases, with 8 bases left between them. CDR3 size: 13 residues. CDR1 and CDR2 (germline): SGDLS, YYNGEE. Here the CDR3 reads CASSVDIRQPQHF. CDR3 nucleotide sequence: TGTGCCAGCAGCGTAGATATTCGGCAGCCCCAGCATTTT.

Comments on this clone: A junction end diverges from the germline sequence, so it may reflect a read error. The chain recombines TRBV6-6 with TRBJ1-2; D ambiguous. CDR3 length equals 14 residues. Germline V lookup: CDR1 MNHNY, CDR2 SVGAGI (reference sequence). The CDR3 region has the DNA TGTGCCAGCAGGTACTGGAGGGATAACTATGGCTACACCTTC. Translated, it gives CASRYWRDNYGYTF.

This sequence joins TRBV2 and TRBJ2-7, with 7 bases fitting TRBD1. CDR3 size: 13 residues. V lost 6 bases and J lost 5; bases outside the gene matches: 7. Germline V gives CDR1 SNHLY, CDR2 FYNNEI. CDR3 protein: CASRKGQFHEQYF. The CDR3 region has the DNA TGTGCCAGCAGGAAGGGACAGTTCCACGAGCAGTACTTC.

The rearrangement links TRBV7-3 to TRBJ2-6; D possibly corresponds to TRBD1 (6 bases). The CDR3 is 17 residues long. Germline V gene data show CDR1 as SGHTA and CDR2 as FQGTGA. The V end was cut by 3 bases, the J end by 0 bases, with 12 bases between. CDR3 coding DNA: TGTGCCAGCAGCTTCGAGTTACAGGGCTCTGGGGCCAACGTCCTGACTTTC. Translated: CASSFELQGSGANVLTF.

The genes are TRBV7-9 and TRBJ1-5; D is uncertain. Germline lookup yields CDR1 SEHNR and CDR2 FQNEAQ (reference sequence). The length of the CDR3 is 17 residues. Trimming cost V 2 bases and J 4 bases, with 18 bases left between them. The CDR3 here is CASSLTTQDPRNQPQHF. CDR3 DNA sequence: TGTGCCAGCAGCTTAACGACCCAGGATCCAAGGAATCAGCCCCAGCATTTT. The complete variable domain, with remaining parts taken from reference TRBV7-9 and TRBJ1-5, reads DTGVSQNPRHKITKRGQNVTFRCDPISEHNRLYWYRQTLGQGPEFLTYFQNEAQLEKSRLLSDRFSAERPKGSFSTLEIQRTEQGDSAMYLCASSLTTQDPRNQPQHFGDGTRLSIL.